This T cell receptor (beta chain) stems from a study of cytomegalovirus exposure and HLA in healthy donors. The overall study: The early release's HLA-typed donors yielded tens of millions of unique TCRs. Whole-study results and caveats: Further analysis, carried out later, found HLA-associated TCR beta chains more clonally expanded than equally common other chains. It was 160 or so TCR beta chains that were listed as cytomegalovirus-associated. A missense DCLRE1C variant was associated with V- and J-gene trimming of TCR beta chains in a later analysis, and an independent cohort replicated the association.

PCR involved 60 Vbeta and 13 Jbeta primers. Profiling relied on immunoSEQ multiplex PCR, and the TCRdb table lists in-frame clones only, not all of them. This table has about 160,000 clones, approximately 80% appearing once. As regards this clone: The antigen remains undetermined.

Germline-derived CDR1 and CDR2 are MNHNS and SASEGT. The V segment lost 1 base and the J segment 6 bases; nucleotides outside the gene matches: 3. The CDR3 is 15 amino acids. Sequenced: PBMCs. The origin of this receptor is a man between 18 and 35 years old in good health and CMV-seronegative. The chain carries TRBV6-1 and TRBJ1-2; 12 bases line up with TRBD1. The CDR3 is CASSEVGTGGDGYTF. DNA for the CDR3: TGTGCCAGCAGTGAAGTTGGGACAGGGGGCGATGGCTACACCTTC.